The 8 T cell receptor beta chains reported below all come from one sample, sequenced in a study of shared clonotypes between healthy human individuals. TCRdb keeps only in-frame clones here, not all; method: immunoSEQ multiplex PCR. The sample consists of around 1,100,000 clones, about 80% of them appearing once. What was sequenced was memory CD4+ T cells from PBMCs. As to subset: CD45RA-negative fraction. The receptors derive from a man between 18 and 35 years old in good health. Some clones in this sample may be carry-over from other donors' samples.

This chain joins TRBV28 and TRBJ1-2, with 7 bases matching TRBD1. Germline assignment: CDR1 MDHEN and CDR2 SYDVKM. The length of the CDR3 is 14 residues. V trimming: 6 bases; J trimming: 7 bases; junction bases outside the gene matches: 11. The CDR3 nucleotides are TGTGCCAGCAGGTTCCCCCAGGGGGGCGGTGGCTACACCTTC. Amino acids: CASRFPQGGGGYTF.

The chain has TRBV5-1 and TRBJ2-5; TRBD2 is a possible D gene (5 bases). CDR1 and CDR2 (germline): SGHRS, YFSETQ. The V end was cut by 6 bases, the J end by 5 bases, with 23 bases between. The CDR3 covers 16 residues. In DNA form, the CDR3 reads TGCGCCAGCACTCTGGTCCCGGCGGCTAGCCGGGAGACCCAGTACTTC. Translating gives CASTLVPAASRETQYF.

The rearrangement joins TRBV30 to TRBJ2-7, with 10 positions matching TRBD2. The trim removed 4 bases at V and 0 bases at J, leaving 3 bases unmatched. The V gene's germline CDR1 is GTSNPN and CDR2 SVGIG (reference sequence). This CDR3 has 14 residues. The CDR3 sequence is CAWKAGGVSYEQYF. CDR3 DNA sequence: TGTGCCTGGAAAGCGGGAGGGGTCTCCTACGAGCAGTACTTC.

The chain links TRBV6-1 to TRBJ1-3; possibly TRBD1 for D (6 bases). The V end lost 7 bases, the J end lost 0 bases, and 13 bases lay between the germline ends. This CDR3 has 15 amino acids. Germline CDR1 MNHNS, CDR2 SASEGT. CDR3 sequence reads: CASNILTGSGNTIYF. Written as DNA, the CDR3 is TGTGCCAGCAACATATTGACAGGCTCTGGAAACACCATATATTTT.

The chain recombines TRBV6-5 with TRBJ1-1; a weak D match, TRBD1 (5 bases). From germline, CDR1 is MNHEY and CDR2 SVGAGI. V lost 10 bases and J lost 1, with 13 bases in between. This CDR3 is built from 13 residues. DNA for the CDR3: TGTGCCATCAGCAGGGACCCGAACACTGAAGCTTTCTTT. Protein: CAISRDPNTEAFF.

The table lists this clone with a few counts. The chain couples TRBV4-3 to TRBJ2-5; no reliable D call. CDR1 is LGHNA, CDR2 YSLEER, per germline. Trimming stripped 0 bases from V and 4 bases from J, with 12 bases between. This CDR3 is 15 amino acids long. The CDR3 protein is CASSQDGRTGETQYF. CDR3 coding DNA: TGCGCCAGCAGCCAAGATGGGCGGACGGGAGAGACCCAGTACTTC.

V gene TRBV5-6 combines with J gene TRBJ1-2; TRBD1 matches at 10 bases. CDR3 size: 14 residues. The J segment lost 2 bases and the V segment lost 5 bases, leaving 3 bases of the junction unmatched. Germline CDR1 and CDR2: SGHDT and YYEEEE. The CDR3 protein is CASSWTGGNYGYTF. The DNA of the CDR3 is TGTGCCAGCAGTTGGACAGGGGGGAACTATGGCTACACCTTC.

This clone was observed a single time. The CDR3 loop is CAINKGQGPGTEAFF. In DNA, the CDR3 is TGTGCCATCAATAAAGGACAGGGGCCCGGCACTGAAGCTTTCTTT. The chain couples TRBV10-3 to TRBJ1-1; 9 nucleotides align to TRBD1. Germline loops: CDR1 ENHRY, CDR2 SYGVKD. V dropped 7 bases and J dropped 4; count of bases not matched to a gene: 10. The CDR3 covers 15 residues.